A selection of T cell receptor beta chains follows, all from one sample in a study of PD-1 blockade in classical Hodgkin lymphoma. Sequencing used immunoSEQ multiplex PCR; TCRdb keeps in-frame clones, though not all of them. The table has approximately 73,000 clones, roughly 91% seen once. The sequencing here drew on peripheral blood mononuclear cells (PBMCs), taken at baseline. Receptor source: a human donor with classical Hodgkin lymphoma. CDR3s include the opening cysteine and the closing phenylalanine or tryptophan. D genes are given only for firm matches. Size tells how often a clone was seen (once, few, many) or the class of an expanded clone, and some rows leave it out.

CDR3 DNA,CDR3 protein,clone size,CDR3 length,J gene,D gene,V gene
TGCGCCAGCAGCTTGAACGATAAAGAGACCCAGTACTTC,CASSLNDKETQYF,once,13,TRBJ2-5,-,TRBV5-1
TGCGCCAGCAGACCCGATCCTTCTAGCACAGATACGCAGTATTTT,CASRPDPSSTDTQYF,-,15,TRBJ2-3,-,TRBV5-1
TGCGCCACCACCAGGTTAGGCTCTGGGGCCAACGTCCTGACTTTC,CATTRLGSGANVLTF,once,15,TRBJ2-6,-,TRBV5-1
TGTGCCAGCAGTGTAGGACAGGAGAGTTTCTCTGGAAACACCATATATTTT,CASSVGQESFSGNTIYF,-,17,TRBJ1-3,TRBD1,TRBV2
TGTGCCAGCAGCCCCGGCTACGAGCAGTACTTC,CASSPGYEQYF,-,11,TRBJ2-7,-,TRBV7-9
TGTGCCATCAGCAGGACTAGCTCTAGCGGGGAGCTGTTTTTT,CAISRTSSSGELFF,-,14,TRBJ2-2,TRBD2,TRBV10-3
TGTGCCAGCAGCTATAGCGGGGGGGACTACGAGCAGTACTTC,CASSYSGGDYEQYF,-,14,TRBJ2-7,TRBD2,TRBV7-9
TGCGCCAGCAGCGGGACAGCTCTGTTTAAGGCCGCGAACACTGAAGCTTTCTTT,CASSGTALFKAANTEAFF,-,18,TRBJ1-1,TRBD1,TRBV5-1
TGTGCCAGCAGTTACAGGGATAATAACCCTACTGAAGCTTTCTTT,CASSYRDNNPTEAFF,-,15,TRBJ1-1,-,TRBV2
TGTGCCAGCAGCTTCGGACAGGGGGCCAACGTCCTGACTTTC,CASSFGQGANVLTF,-,14,TRBJ2-6,-,TRBV7-9
TGTGCCAGCAGCCCAATCCTCTCTGGGGCCGGGGAGACCCAGTACTTC,CASSPILSGAGETQYF,-,16,TRBJ2-5,-,TRBV28